A selection of T cell receptor beta chains follows, all from one sample in a study of blood T cells in healthy people across ages. Using its own MiXCR run on the 5' RACE reads, TCRdb lists one record per CDR3 protein. Of about 1,500,000 distinct CDR3 sequences in the sample, 28% were seen once. Sequencing was carried out using blood. The receptors originated from a woman in her 30s in good health. The CDR3 runs from the conserved cysteine through the conserved F or W. A D gene is named only where the DNA matches it firmly. Expanded clones get a size class; other rows say once, few or many, or leave the size out.

>TRBJ1-2|NA|TRBV15|NA
TGTGCCACCAGCAGAGGCGGGACGGGAGGCGATGGCTACACCTTC
CATSRGGTGGDGYTF
>TRBJ2-3|many|TRBV4-3|NA
TGCGCCAGCAGCCAGGGGACCGTCACAGATACGCAGTATTTT
CASSQGTVTDTQYF
>TRBJ2-3|NA|TRBV4-2|TRBD2
TGTGCCCGCAGCCAAGATCTAAGCGGGGGTAGGGATACGCAGTATTTT
CARSQDLSGGRDTQYF
>TRBJ2-4|NA|TRBV14|NA
TGTGCCAGCAGCACATTCTATGGGTACTTC
CASSTFYGYF
>TRBJ2-5|few|TRBV20-1|NA
TGCAGTGCTAGTTTACGGCAAGAGACCCAGTACTTC
CSASLRQETQYF
>TRBJ2-5|NA|TRBV20-1|NA
TGCAGTACTAGAGATGCGGTGATGAAAGAGACCCAGTACTTC
CSTRDAVMKETQYF
>TRBJ1-6|many|TRBV7-2|TRBD1
TGTGCCAGCAGCAGACAGGGAAGTCAGTCACCCCTCCACTTT
CASSRQGSQSPLHF
>TRBJ2-7|many|TRBV18|NA
TGTGCCAGCTCACCAGAGACTAGTGGTGAGCAGTACTTC
CASSPETSGEQYF
>TRBJ2-5|many|TRBV20-1|NA
TGCAGTGCTAGAGAGACGAATCAAGAGACCCAGTACTTC
CSARETNQETQYF
>TRBJ1-5|few|TRBV6-5|TRBD1
TGTGCCAGCAGACTCGGGACAGGGAGTCAGCCCCAGCATTTT
CASRLGTGSQPQHF
>TRBJ1-2|NA|TRBV6-6|TRBD1
TGTGCCAGCAGAGCCGGACAGGCCCCAGGTGGCTACACCTTC
CASRAGQAPGGYTF
>TRBJ2-1|NA|TRBV6-2/TRBV6-3|TRBD2
TGTGCCAGCACCAAGGGTTTGTGGACTAGTTCCTACAATGAGCAGTTCTTC
CASTKGLWTSSYNEQFF
>TRBJ2-5|many|TRBV4-3|NA
TGCGCCAGCAGCCGGAGAAGGGGGACCCAAGAGACCCAGTACTTC
CASSRRRGTQETQYF
>TRBJ2-1|many|TRBV15|NA
TGTGCCACCAGCAGGGGACGGATATACAATGAGCAGTTCTTC
CATSRGRIYNEQFF
>TRBJ1-5|few|TRBV7-9|NA
TGTGCCAGCAGCTTATACGACCGTGATCAACCCCAGCATTTT
CASSLYDRDQPQHF
>TRBJ1-5|many|TRBV12-3/TRBV12-4|NA
TGTGCCAGCAGCCCCCCTGCGGGCCAGCCCCAGCATTTT
CASSPPAGQPQHF
>TRBJ2-5|few|TRBV21-1|NA
TGTGCCAGCAGCAAAGATGTGAGGGTGAAGGTAGAGACCCAGTACTTC
CASSKDVRVKVETQYF
>TRBJ2-1|many|TRBV12-5|NA
TGTGCTAGTGGTTTGGGCGGTTCCTACAATGAGCAGTTCTTC
CASGLGGSYNEQFF
>TRBJ2-2|NA|TRBV5-1|NA
TGCGCCAGCACATCGGGACACGCGAACACCGGGGAGCTGTTTTTT
CASTSGHANTGELFF
>TRBJ2-4|NA|TRBV2|TRBD1
TGTGCCAGCGGTCGCTTACAGGGGTCGGGCATTCAGTACTTC
CASGRLQGSGIQYF
>TRBJ2-1|few|TRBV28|NA
TGTGCCAGCAGTGGCAGCCTCAACAATGAGCAGTTCTTC
CASSGSLNNEQFF
>TRBJ2-1|NA|TRBV7-2|NA
TGTGCCAGCAGCGGAGGGGGTAGGGTCGGGAATGAGCAGTTCTTC
CASSGGGRVGNEQFF
>TRBJ2-2|NA|TRBV9|NA
TGTGCCAGCAAACCCGGGGGAGGCGATACCGGGGAGCTGTTTTTT
CASKPGGGDTGELFF
>TRBJ2-2|few|TRBV10-2|TRBD2
TGCGCCAGTCAGCGGGGGATGGAGCTGTTTTTT
CASQRGMELFF
>TRBJ1-2|few|TRBV20-1|TRBD1
TGCAGTGCTAGAAATCGGGACAGGGCGGGTGGCTACACCTTC
CSARNRDRAGGYTF
>TRBJ2-7|many|TRBV6-6|NA
TGTGCCAGCAGCGGGAGTGACAGGGTCTACGAGCAGTACTTC
CASSGSDRVYEQYF
>TRBJ1-4|NA|TRBV19|NA
TGTGCCAGTAGTACCCTCGGGACATCGGAGGAAAAACTGTTTTTT
CASSTLGTSEEKLFF
>TRBJ2-7|NA|TRBV7-2|NA
TGTGCCAGCAGCCCGCGACAGTCCGACTACGGGCAGTACTTC
CASSPRQSDYGQYF
>TRBJ2-6|few|TRBV6-1|NA
TGTGCCAGCAACCAGGGTGGGGCCAACGTCCTGACTTTC
CASNQGGANVLTF
>TRBJ2-7|many|TRBV10-1|NA
TGCGCCAGCAGTGAGGGGATCAGCTCCTACGAGCAGTACTTC
CASSEGISSYEQYF
>TRBJ1-5|few|TRBV20-1|NA
TGCAGTGCAAAACCGGGAAAATGGGGCAATCAGCCCCAGCATTTT
CSAKPGKWGNQPQHF
>TRBJ1-1|few|TRBV30|TRBD1
TGTGCCTGGAGGACAGGGGACACTGAAGCTTTCTTT
CAWRTGDTEAFF
>TRBJ2-5|few|TRBV28|TRBD1
TGTGCCAGCACCGGACAGGGGACCCAAGAGACCCAGTACTTC
CASTGQGTQETQYF
>TRBJ2-5|NA|TRBV14|NA
TGTGCCAGCAGCCTCTCCTTTCCTTACGGGCAGTACTTC
CASSLSFPYGQYF
>TRBJ1-2|NA|TRBV4-2|NA
TGTGCCAGCAGTTCCGGTGGAGGGGACAACTATGGCTACACCTTC
CASSSGGGDNYGYTF
>TRBJ2-1|NA|TRBV5-1|NA
TGCGCCAGCAGCGCCCAACAAAATGAGCAGTTCTTC
CASSAQQNEQFF
>TRBJ1-2|few|TRBV12-3/TRBV12-4|NA
TGTGCCAGCAGTTTACCCCCGATGCCCTATGGCTACACCTTC
CASSLPPMPYGYTF
>TRBJ2-1|few|TRBV6-1|NA
TGTGCCAGCAGTGAGGGGGGGGCAACGTACAATGAGCAGTTCTTC
CASSEGGATYNEQFF
>TRBJ2-1|once|TRBV5-4|TRBD1
TGTGCCAGCAGCTTTCCGGAAGGACAGGGGCCCAATGAGCAGTTCTTC
CASSFPEGQGPNEQFF
>TRBJ2-7|few|TRBV7-2|NA
TGTGCCAGCAGCCCGACGGCGCGGTTCTCTTACGAGCAGTACTTC
CASSPTARFSYEQYF
>TRBJ2-7|many|TRBV6-5|NA
TGTGCCAGCAGTTACAGGGGGGCGGTTGGCTACGAGCAGTACTTC
CASSYRGAVGYEQYF
>TRBJ1-2|few|TRBV20-1|TRBD1
TGCAGTGCTAGAGATGACAGGGTCGATGGCTACACCTTC
CSARDDRVDGYTF
>TRBJ1-1|once|TRBV20-1|NA
TGCAGTGCCCACCAACCGAACACTGAAGCTTTCTTT
CSAHQPNTEAFF
>TRBJ2-1|many|TRBV5-1|NA
TGCGCCAGCAGCTTGGCCAGGGTTCAGGTAAATGAGCAGTTCTTC
CASSLARVQVNEQFF
>TRBJ1-6|few|TRBV7-2|TRBD1
TGTGCCAGCAGCTCCCAAGGACAGGGAATGGGGAATTCACCCCTCCACTTT
CASSSQGQGMGNSPLHF
>TRBJ2-7|many|TRBV7-2|NA
TGTGCCAGCAGCTTAGCTCGGGGTAGGGACGAGCAGTACTTC
CASSLARGRDEQYF
>TRBJ1-6|NA|TRBV2|NA
TGTGCCAGGGGGGGGGGCCTTCGGGGATCACCCCTCCACTTT
CARGGGLRGSPLHF
>TRBJ2-7|many|TRBV6-5|NA
TGTGCCAGCAGTAAACTCGCCCCTCCCGGGCACTACGAGCAGTACTTC
CASSKLAPPGHYEQYF
>TRBJ2-3|few|TRBV7-2|TRBD2
TGTGCCAGCAGCCCATGGACTAGCGGGAGTGATACGCAGTATTTT
CASSPWTSGSDTQYF
>TRBJ1-6|few|TRBV12-5|NA
TGTGCTAGTGGGGAAAATTCACCCCTCCACTTT
CASGENSPLHF
>TRBJ2-3|NA|TRBV7-2|NA
TGTGCCAGCAGCTTTGCCCCTGGTACGCAGTATTTT
CASSFAPGTQYF